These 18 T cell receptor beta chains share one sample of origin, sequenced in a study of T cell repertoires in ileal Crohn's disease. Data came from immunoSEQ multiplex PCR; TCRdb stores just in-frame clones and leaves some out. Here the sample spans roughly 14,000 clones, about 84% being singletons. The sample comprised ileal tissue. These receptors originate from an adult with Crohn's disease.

DNA of the CDR3: TGTGCCAGCAGCTTAGGAGACGGGAGCTCCTACAATGAGCAGTTCTTC. Protein product: CASSLGDGSSYNEQFF. The chain couples TRBV7-9 to TRBJ2-1, with D perhaps matching TRBD2 (6 bases). The CDR3 sequence is 16 residues long. V lost 1 base, J lost 0 bases, and 10 bases lay in between. In germline, CDR1 is SEHNR, CDR2 FQNEAQ (reference sequence).

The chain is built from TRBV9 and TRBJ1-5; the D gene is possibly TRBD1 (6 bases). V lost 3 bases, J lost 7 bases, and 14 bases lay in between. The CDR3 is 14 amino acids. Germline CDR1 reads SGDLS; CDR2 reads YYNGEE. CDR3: CASSGTGGGQPQHF. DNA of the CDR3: TGTGCCAGCAGCGGCACGGGGGGCGGACAGCCCCAGCATTTT.

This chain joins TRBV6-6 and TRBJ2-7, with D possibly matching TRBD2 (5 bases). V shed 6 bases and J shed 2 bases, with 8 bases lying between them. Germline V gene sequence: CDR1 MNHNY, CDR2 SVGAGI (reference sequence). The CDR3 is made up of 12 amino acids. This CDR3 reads CASREGPYEQYF. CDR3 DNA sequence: TGTGCCAGCAGAGAGGGTCCCTACGAGCAGTACTTC.

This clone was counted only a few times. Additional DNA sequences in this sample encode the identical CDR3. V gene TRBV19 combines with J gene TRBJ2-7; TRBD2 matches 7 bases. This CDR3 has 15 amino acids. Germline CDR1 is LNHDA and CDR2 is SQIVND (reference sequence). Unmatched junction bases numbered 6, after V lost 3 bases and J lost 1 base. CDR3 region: CASSIGGSFSYEQYF. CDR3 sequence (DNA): TGTGCCAGTAGTATTGGCGGGAGCTTTTCCTACGAGCAGTACTTC.

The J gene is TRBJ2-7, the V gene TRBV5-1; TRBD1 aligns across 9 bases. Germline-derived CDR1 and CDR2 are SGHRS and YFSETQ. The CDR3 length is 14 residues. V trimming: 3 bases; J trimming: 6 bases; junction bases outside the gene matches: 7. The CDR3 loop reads CASSSGTGIGEQYF. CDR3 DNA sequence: TGCGCCAGCAGCTCCGGGACAGGGATAGGCGAGCAGTACTTC.

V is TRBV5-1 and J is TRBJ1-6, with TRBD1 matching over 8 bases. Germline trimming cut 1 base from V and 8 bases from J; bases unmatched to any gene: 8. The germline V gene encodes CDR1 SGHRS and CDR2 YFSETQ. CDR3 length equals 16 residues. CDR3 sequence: CASSLLDRAKHSPLHF. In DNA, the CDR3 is TGCGCCAGCAGCTTGCTGGACAGGGCGAAACATTCACCCCTCCACTTT.

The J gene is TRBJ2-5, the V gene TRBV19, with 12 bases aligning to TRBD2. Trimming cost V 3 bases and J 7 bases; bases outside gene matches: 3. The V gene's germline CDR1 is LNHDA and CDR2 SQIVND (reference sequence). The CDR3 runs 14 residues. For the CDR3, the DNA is TGTGCCAGTAGTATCGGACTAGCGGGATTGACCCAGTACTTC. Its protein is CASSIGLAGLTQYF.

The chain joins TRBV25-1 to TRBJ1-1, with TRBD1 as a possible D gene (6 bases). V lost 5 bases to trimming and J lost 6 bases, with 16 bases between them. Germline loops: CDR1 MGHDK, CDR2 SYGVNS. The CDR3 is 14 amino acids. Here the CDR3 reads CASSITGKQAEAFF. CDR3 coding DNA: TGTGCCAGCAGTATAACAGGGAAACAAGCTGAAGCTTTCTTT.

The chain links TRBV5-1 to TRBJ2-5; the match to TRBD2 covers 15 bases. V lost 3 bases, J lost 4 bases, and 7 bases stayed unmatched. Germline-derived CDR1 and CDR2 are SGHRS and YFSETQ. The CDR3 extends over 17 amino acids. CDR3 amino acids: CASSSGTSGGRSETQYF. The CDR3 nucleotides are TGCGCCAGCAGCTCGGGGACTAGCGGGGGGCGATCAGAGACCCAGTACTTC.

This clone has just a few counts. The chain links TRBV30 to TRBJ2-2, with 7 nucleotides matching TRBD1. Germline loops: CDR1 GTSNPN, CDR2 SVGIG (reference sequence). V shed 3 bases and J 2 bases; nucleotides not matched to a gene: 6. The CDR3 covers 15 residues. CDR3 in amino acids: CAWSVRGPNTGELFF. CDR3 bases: TGTGCCTGGAGCGTAAGGGGGCCAAACACCGGGGAGCTGTTTTTT.

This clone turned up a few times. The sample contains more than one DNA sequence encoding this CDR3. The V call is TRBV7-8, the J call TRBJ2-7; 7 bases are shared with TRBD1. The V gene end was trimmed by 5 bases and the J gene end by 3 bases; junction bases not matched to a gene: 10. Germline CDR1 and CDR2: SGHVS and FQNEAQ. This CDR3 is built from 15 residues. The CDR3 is CASSPRQGPNYEQYF. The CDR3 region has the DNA TGTGCCAGCAGCCCTAGACAGGGCCCCAACTACGAGCAGTACTTC.

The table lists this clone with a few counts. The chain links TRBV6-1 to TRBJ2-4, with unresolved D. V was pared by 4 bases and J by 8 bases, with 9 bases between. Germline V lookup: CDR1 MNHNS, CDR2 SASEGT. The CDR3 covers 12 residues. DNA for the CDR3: TGTGCCAGCAGTGTTCAGGTAGACATTCAGTACTTC. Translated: CASSVQVDIQYF.

In nucleotides, the CDR3 is TGTGCCAGCTCACCACGGGAATCAGCGGGGGTAATCGAGCAGTACTTC. It encodes CASSPRESAGVIEQYF. J is TRBJ2-7 and V is TRBV18, with 8 bases fitting TRBD2. The V segment lost 1 base and the J segment 6 bases; nucleotides outside the gene matches: 11. The CDR3 is 16 residues long. Per the germline V gene, CDR1 is KGHSH and CDR2 is LQKENI.

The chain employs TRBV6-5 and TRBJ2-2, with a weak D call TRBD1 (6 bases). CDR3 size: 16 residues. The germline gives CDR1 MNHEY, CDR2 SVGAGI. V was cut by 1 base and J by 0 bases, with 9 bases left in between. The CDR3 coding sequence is TGTGCCAGCAGTTACTATCCAGGGGCGAACACCGGGGAGCTGTTTTTT. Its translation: CASSYYPGANTGELFF.

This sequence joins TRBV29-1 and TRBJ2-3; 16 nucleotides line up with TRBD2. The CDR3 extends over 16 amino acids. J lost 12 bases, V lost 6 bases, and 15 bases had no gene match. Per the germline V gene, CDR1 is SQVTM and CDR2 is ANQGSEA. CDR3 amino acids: CSVKLGLAGGPGLQYF. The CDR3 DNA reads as TGCAGCGTAAAATTGGGACTAGCGGGAGGGCCGGGGTTACAGTATTTT.

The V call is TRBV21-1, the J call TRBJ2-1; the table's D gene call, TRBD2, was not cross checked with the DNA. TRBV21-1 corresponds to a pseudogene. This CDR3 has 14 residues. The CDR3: CASSSWREYNEQFF. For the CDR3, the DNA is TGTGCCAGCAGCTCCTGGCGGGAATACAATGAGCAGTTCTTC.

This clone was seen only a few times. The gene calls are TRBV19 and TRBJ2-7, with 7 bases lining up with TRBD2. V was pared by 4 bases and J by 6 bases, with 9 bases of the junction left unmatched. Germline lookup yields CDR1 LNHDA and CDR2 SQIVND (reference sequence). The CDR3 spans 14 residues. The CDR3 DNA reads TGTGCCAGTAGTAGGTGGGAGGGCCAAGGCGAGCAGTACTTC. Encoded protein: CASSRWEGQGEQYF.

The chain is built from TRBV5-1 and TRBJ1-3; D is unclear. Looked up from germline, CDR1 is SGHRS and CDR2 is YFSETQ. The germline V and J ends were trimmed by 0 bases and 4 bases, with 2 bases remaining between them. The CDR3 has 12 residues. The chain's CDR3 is CASSLAGNTIYF. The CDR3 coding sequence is TGCGCCAGCAGCTTGGCAGGAAACACCATATATTTT.